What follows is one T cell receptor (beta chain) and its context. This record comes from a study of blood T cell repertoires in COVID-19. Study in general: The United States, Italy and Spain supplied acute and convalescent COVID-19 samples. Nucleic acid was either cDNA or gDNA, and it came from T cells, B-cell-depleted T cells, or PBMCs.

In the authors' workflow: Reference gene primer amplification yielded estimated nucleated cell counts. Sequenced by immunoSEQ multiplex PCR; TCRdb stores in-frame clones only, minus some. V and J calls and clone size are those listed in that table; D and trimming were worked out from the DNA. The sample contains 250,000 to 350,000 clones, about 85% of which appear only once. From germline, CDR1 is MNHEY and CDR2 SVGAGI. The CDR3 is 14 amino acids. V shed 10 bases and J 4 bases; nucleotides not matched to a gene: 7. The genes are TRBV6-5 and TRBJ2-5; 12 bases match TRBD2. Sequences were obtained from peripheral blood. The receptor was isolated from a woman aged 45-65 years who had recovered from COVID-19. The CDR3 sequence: CATRLAGESETQYF. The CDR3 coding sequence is TGTGCCACCCGACTAGCGGGAGAATCAGAGACCCAGTACTTC.